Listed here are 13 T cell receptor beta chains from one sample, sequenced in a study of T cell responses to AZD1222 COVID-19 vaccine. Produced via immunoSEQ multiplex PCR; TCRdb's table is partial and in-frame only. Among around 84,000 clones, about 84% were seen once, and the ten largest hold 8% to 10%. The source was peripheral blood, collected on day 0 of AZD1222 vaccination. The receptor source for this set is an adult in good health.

The CDR3 is CASSESSGTGNTIYF. The CDR3 region has the DNA TGTGCCAGCAGTGAGAGTTCAGGGACTGGAAACACCATATATTTT. V is TRBV2 and J is TRBJ1-3; D is perhaps TRBD1 (5 bases). Trimming took off 3 bases at V and 2 bases at J, with 11 bases between the two ends. Germline V CDR1 and CDR2: SNHLY, FYNNEI. This CDR3 contains 15 residues.

Here the CDR3 reads CASSRDRAGYTF. In nucleotides, the CDR3 is TGTGCCAGCAGTAGGGACAGGGCTGGCTACACCTTC. The chain recombines TRBV5-6 with TRBJ1-2, with 9 bases lining up with TRBD1. The CDR3 has 12 residues. Unmatched junction bases numbered 3, after V lost 5 bases and J lost 7 bases. In germline, CDR1 is SGHDT, CDR2 YYEEEE.

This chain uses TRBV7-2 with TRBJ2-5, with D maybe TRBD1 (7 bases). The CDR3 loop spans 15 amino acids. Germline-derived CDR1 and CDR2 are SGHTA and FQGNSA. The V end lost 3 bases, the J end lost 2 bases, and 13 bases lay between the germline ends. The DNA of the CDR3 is TGTGCCAGCAGCTTCAACAGGGGAGGTCAAGAGACCCAGTACTTC. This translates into CASSFNRGGQETQYF.

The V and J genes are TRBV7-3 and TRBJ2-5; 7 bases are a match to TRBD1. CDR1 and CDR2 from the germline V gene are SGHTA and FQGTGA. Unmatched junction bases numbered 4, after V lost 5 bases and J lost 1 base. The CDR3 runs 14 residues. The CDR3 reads CASSLTGFQETQYF. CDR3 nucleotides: TGTGCCAGCAGCCTGACAGGGTTCCAAGAGACCCAGTACTTC.

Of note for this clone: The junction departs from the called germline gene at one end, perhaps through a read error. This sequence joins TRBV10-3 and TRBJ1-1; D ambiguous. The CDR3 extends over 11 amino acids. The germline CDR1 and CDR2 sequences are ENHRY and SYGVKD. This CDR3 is CAISAGSACYF. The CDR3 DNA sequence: TGTGCCATCAGTGCGGGCAGCGCTTGTTACTTT.

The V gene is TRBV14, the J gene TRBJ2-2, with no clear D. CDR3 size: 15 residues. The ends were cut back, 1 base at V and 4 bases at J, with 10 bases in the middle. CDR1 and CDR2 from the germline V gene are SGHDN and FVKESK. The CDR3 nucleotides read TGTGCCAGCAGCCAAGTCCATATATTCACCGGGGAGCTGTTTTTT. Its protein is CASSQVHIFTGELFF.

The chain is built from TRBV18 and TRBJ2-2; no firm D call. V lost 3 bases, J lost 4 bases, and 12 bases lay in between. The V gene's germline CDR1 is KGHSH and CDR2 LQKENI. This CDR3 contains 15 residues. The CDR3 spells CASSPPLRITGELFF. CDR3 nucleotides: TGTGCCAGCTCACCCCCGTTAAGGATCACCGGGGAGCTGTTTTTT.

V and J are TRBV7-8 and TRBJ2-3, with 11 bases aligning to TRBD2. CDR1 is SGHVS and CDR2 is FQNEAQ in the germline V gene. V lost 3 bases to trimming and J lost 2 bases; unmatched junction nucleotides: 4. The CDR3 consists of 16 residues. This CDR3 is CASSLTSGIDTDTQYF. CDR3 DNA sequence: TGTGCCAGCAGCTTGACTAGCGGGATCGACACAGATACGCAGTATTTT.

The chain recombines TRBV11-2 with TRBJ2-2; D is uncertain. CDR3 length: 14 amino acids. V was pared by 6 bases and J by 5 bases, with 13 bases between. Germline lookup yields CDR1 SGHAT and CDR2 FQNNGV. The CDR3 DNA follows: TGTGCCAGCAGAGTTCCGTACAGAACCGGGGAGCTGTTTTTT. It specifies CASRVPYRTGELFF.

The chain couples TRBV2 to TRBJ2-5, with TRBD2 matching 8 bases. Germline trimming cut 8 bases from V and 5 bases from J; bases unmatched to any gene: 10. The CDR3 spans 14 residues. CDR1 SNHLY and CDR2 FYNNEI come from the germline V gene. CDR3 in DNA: TGTGCCAGCGGCTCGGTCCCGGGGGGGGAGACCCAGTACTTC. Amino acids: CASGSVPGGETQYF.

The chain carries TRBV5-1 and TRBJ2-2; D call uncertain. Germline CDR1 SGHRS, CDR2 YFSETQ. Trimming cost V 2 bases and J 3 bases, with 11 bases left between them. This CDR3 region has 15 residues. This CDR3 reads CASSLRAVDTGELFF. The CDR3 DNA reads TGCGCCAGCAGCTTAAGGGCCGTGGACACCGGGGAGCTGTTTTTT.

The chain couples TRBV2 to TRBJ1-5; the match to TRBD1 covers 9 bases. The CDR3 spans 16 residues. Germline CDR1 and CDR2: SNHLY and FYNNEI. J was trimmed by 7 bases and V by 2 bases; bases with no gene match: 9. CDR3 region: CASSERTGVIGQPQHF. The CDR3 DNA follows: TGTGCCAGCAGTGAACGGACAGGGGTTATCGGGCAGCCCCAGCATTTT. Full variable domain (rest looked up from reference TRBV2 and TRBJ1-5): EPEVTQTPSHQVTQMGQEVILRCVPISNHLYFYWYRQILGQKVEFLVSFYNNEISEKSEIFDDQFSVERPDGSNFTLKIRSTKLEDSAMYFCASSERTGVIGQPQHFGDGTRLSIL.

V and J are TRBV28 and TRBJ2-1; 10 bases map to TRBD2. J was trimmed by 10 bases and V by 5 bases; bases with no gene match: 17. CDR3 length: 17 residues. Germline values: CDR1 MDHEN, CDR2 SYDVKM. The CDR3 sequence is CASSPLEGLAGEGEQFF. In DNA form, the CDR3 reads TGTGCCAGCAGTCCCCTTGAAGGGCTAGCGGGAGAAGGCGAGCAGTTCTTC.